This T cell receptor beta chain was captured by sequencing in a study of blood T cell repertoires in COVID-19. Overall study context: The study drew acute and convalescent COVID-19 samples from the United States, Italy and Spain. T cells, B-cell-depleted T cells, or PBMCs supplied cDNA or gDNA.

The CDR3 runs 15 residues. V was pared by 3 bases and J by 3 bases, with 7 bases of the junction left unmatched. CDR1 SGHKS and CDR2 YYEKEE come from the germline V gene (reference sequence). Profiled with immunoSEQ multiplex PCR; TCRdb holds only in-frame clones, not every one. In the table there are some 270,000 clones, roughly nine tenths of which are singletons. Material for sequencing was peripheral blood. This clonotype originated in a man in his forties with active or convalescent COVID-19. The V call is TRBV5-5, the J call TRBJ1-1; TRBD1 matches at 8 bases. CDR3 sequence (DNA): TGTGCCAGCAGCTCCTCGAGGACAGGGTACACTGAAGCTTTCTTT. It encodes CASSSSRTGYTEAFF.